This T cell receptor beta chain came from a study of naive and memory T cell subsets. The beta constant-region primer was an equimolar mix of two oligonucleotides covering TRBC1 and TRBC2. Ligated cDNA was amplified by four rounds of PCR with nested alpha and beta constant-region primers and SP2. Via MiXCR, TCRdb re-called the UMI-ligation and nested PCR reads, giving one row per CDR3 protein. The profile shows 95,000 to 150,000 distinct CDR3 sequences, roughly 32% of them singletons. J gave up 6 bases and V 2 bases, and 7 bases lay outside the gene matches. The CDR3 sequence is 16 residues long. Germline V gene sequence: CDR1 SGHTA, CDR2 FQGNSA. The sample holds a few counts of this clonotype.

The TCR comes from a human donor in good health. The chain is built from TRBV7-2 and TRBJ2-1; TRBD1 matches at 10 bases. The specimen was central memory CD4+ T cells from blood. CDR3 sequence (DNA): TGTGCCAGCAGCTTAAGGGGCGGGACAGGGGTCAATGAGCAGTTCTTC. The encoded protein is CASSLRGGTGVNEQFF. The full variable domain, completed using reference TRBV7-2 and TRBJ2-1, is GAGVSQSPSNKVTEKGKDVELRCDPISGHTALYWYRQSLGQGLEFLIYFQGNSAPDKSGLPSDRFSAERTGGSVSTLTIQRTQQEDSAVYLCASSLRGGTGVNEQFFGPGTRLTVL.